This T cell receptor (beta chain) came from a study of shared clonotypes between healthy human individuals. Assay used: immunoSEQ multiplex PCR; TCRdb lists only in-frame clones, some missing. The top ten hold 0.9% to 1.4% of the sample, which has some 2 million clones, approximately 94% seen once. Naive CD8 populations comprised CD45RO-negative cells positively selected for CCR7, excluding terminally differentiated effector memory CD45RA+ cells. Caucasian adults residing in Nashville, Tennessee made up all the donors. The CDR3 has 14 amino acids. The V gene end was trimmed by 7 bases and the J gene end by 5 bases; junction bases not matched to a gene: 9. Germline loops: CDR1 SEHNR, CDR2 FQNEAQ (reference sequence). Comment on this clone: Its antigen is not identified.

Whole-study results and caveats: Tissue TCR repertoires likely differ from these blood-only repertoires.

The sequenced material came from naive CD8+ T cells sorted from blood. This sequence was found in a man between 18 and 35 years old in good health. The gene calls are TRBV7-9 and TRBJ2-3; 7 nucleotides align to TRBD2. This CDR3 reads CASTRMGGVDTQYF. The DNA of the CDR3 is TGTGCCAGCACCCGAATGGGAGGGGTAGATACGCAGTATTTT.